This T cell receptor (beta chain) was identified during a study of cytotoxic CD8 clonotypes in ibrutinib-treated CLL. For the study at large: Following treatment for a median about 13 months, range 6 to 36, response samples were then taken. On average, over 90,000 productive rearrangements and more than 200,000 productive templates per sample.

Study-wide findings and caveats: Timing of sampling differed between sustained-remission and progressing patients. Clonality increased at ibrutinib response, then returned toward baseline at progression.

Germline lookup yields CDR1 MNHNY and CDR2 SVGAGI (reference sequence). Trimming at V came to 0 bases and at J to 2 bases, leaving 4 bases not matched to a gene. CDR3 size: 16 residues. Assay: immunoSEQ multiplex PCR; the TCRdb copy retains only in-frame clones and omits some. This table has about 49,000 clones, 53% appearing once. Of note for this clone: Its antigen is unidentified.

This receptor was obtained from a human donor with chronic lymphocytic leukemia. This chain joins TRBV6-6 and TRBJ1-5; TRBD1 agrees at 7 bases. Sequences were derived from PBMCs, sampled after 12 months of ibrutinib treatment. CDR3 in DNA: TGTGCCAGCAGTTACTCGACAGGGAGGGGCAATCAGCCCCAGCATTTT. It is translated as CASSYSTGRGNQPQHF.